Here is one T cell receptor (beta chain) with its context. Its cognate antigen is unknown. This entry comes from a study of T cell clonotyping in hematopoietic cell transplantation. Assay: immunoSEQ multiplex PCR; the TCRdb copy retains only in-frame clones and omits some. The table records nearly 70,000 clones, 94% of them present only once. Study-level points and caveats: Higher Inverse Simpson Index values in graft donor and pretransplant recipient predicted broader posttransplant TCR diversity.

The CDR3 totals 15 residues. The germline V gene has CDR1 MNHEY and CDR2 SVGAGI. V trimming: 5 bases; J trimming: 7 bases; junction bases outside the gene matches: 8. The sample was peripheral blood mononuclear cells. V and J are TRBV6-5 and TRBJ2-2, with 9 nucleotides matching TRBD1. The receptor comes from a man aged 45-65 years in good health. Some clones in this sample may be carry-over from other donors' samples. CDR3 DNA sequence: TGTGCCAGCAGTCACATGGGACAGGGTGGCGGGGAGCTGTTTTTT. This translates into CASSHMGQGGGELFF.